The 2 T cell receptor beta chains presented below share a single source sample, sequenced in a study of molecular identifiers for immune sequencing clone quantification. TCRdb reprocessed the PCR reads via MiXCR and lists one record per CDR3 protein. This sample has about half a million distinct CDR3 sequences, with about 21% found just once. Sequencing input: naive CD8+ T cells from blood, with Jurkat cell RNA spiked in. Subset reported: FACS-sorted CD8+CD4-CCR7+CD45RA+ naive T cells. The receptor source for this set is a human donor in good health. Some libraries in this study had Jurkat cell RNA spiked in.

The J gene is TRBJ2-1, the V gene TRBV30; possible D gene TRBD1, 6 bases. The CDR3 sequence is 13 residues long. V was shortened by 2 bases and J by 8 bases, with 13 bases between the two germline ends. The germline V gene has CDR1 GTSNPN and CDR2 SVGIG (reference sequence). CDR3 bases: TGTGCCTGGAGTTCAGCGCAGGGGTATGAGCAGTTCTTC. It translates to CAWSSAQGYEQFF.

This clonotype was seen only a few times. The chain has TRBV2 and TRBJ1-2; 8 bases are a match to TRBD1. The CDR3 sequence is 14 residues long. From germline, CDR1 is SNHLY and CDR2 FYNNEI. V trimming: 6 bases; J trimming: 8 bases; junction bases outside the gene matches: 11. DNA for the CDR3: TGTGCCAGCAGCCGGGAGCAGGGGGCGCGGGGCTACACCTTC. Its translation: CASSREQGARGYTF.